This T cell receptor beta chain was found in a study of cytomegalovirus exposure and HLA in healthy donors. Points from the study as a whole: V- and J-gene trimming in TCR beta was tied to a missense DCLRE1C variant by an analysis performed later. A later analysis linked around 15,000 TCR beta sequences to HLA alleles at 0.05 false discovery rate.

Germline V gene data show CDR1 as SGHDT and CDR2 as YYEEEE. The CDR3 loop spans 16 amino acids. V was cut by 0 bases and J by 4 bases, with 16 bases left in between. The PCR used 60 Vbeta and 13 Jbeta primers. TCRdb's copy holds only in-frame clones and misses some; the assay was immunoSEQ multiplex PCR. The table lists 160,000 or so clones. About this clone itself: Its matching antigen is unknown.

Sequencing was performed on PBMCs. The sequence was obtained from a man under 40 in good health and CMV-seronegative. The gene calls are TRBV5-6 and TRBJ1-2; D may be TRBD1 (6 bases). The CDR3 loop is CASSLVPGVLGYGYTF. The CDR3 region has the DNA TGTGCCAGCAGCTTGGTTCCAGGGGTGTTGGGCTATGGCTACACCTTC.